This passage covers 23 T cell receptor beta chains from one sample sequenced in a study of PD-L1 blockade in urothelial cancer. Libraries were prepared by immunoSEQ multiplex PCR; TCRdb keeps only in-frame clonotypes and omits some of them. The sample shows around 100,000 clones, about 90% of them seen only once. This sample comprised PBMCs, obtained around atezolizumab (anti-PD-L1) treatment. Receptor source: a woman aged 80 or over with urothelial cancer.

V gene TRBV7-9 combines with J gene TRBJ2-1, with 10 nucleotides matching TRBD1. Germline V lookup: CDR1 SEHNR, CDR2 FQNEAQ (reference sequence). The V gene end was trimmed by 5 bases and the J gene end by 5 bases; junction bases not matched to a gene: 9. The CDR3 is 16 amino acids. The CDR3 bases are TGTGCCAGCAGCCAGGGACAGGGGTTTCTAAACAATGAGCAGTTCTTC. Its translation: CASSQGQGFLNNEQFF.

This chain joins TRBV11-2 and TRBJ1-1; TRBD1 matches at 7 bases. The CDR3 is made up of 16 amino acids. J was trimmed by 0 bases and V by 1 base; bases with no gene match: 5. Looked up from germline, CDR1 is SGHAT and CDR2 is FQNNGV. The CDR3 reads CASSLAYRGLNTEAFF. CDR3 bases: TGTGCCAGCAGCTTAGCCTACAGGGGATTGAACACTGAAGCTTTCTTT.

This chain joins TRBV7-2 and TRBJ1-4; 7 bases fit TRBD1. V shed 2 bases and J 3 bases; nucleotides not matched to a gene: 6. Germline values: CDR1 SGHTA, CDR2 FQGNSA. This CDR3 region has 16 residues. CDR3 DNA: TGTGCCAGCAGCTTACTTCCGGGACAGCCTAATGAAAAACTGTTTTTT. Amino acids: CASSLLPGQPNEKLFF.

This clone was observed once. The V gene is TRBV6-1, the J gene TRBJ2-7, with TRBD2 as a possible D gene (5 bases). Germline loops: CDR1 MNHNS, CDR2 SASEGT. V lost 3 bases and J 4 bases, leaving 10 bases between the germline ends. CDR3 length: 13 amino acids. The CDR3 reads CASSDWWTYEQYF. The CDR3 bases are TGTGCCAGCAGTGATTGGTGGACTTACGAGCAGTACTTC.

The chain carries TRBV19 and TRBJ1-2; D call uncertain. Germline V gene data show CDR1 as LNHDA and CDR2 as SQIVND (reference sequence). The V gene lost 1 base and the J gene lost 2 bases, with 8 bases spanning the gap. There are 14 residues in the CDR3. CDR3 nucleotides: TGTGCCAGTAGTATAGCCGCGGGGAACTATGGCTACACCTTC. This codes for CASSIAAGNYGYTF.

This clone was detected once. The gene calls are TRBV6-1 and TRBJ2-1; 14 bases match TRBD2. This CDR3 has 17 residues. Trimming cost V 3 bases and J 3 bases; bases outside gene matches: 4. Per the germline V gene, CDR1 is MNHNS and CDR2 is SASEGT. The CDR3 loop is CASSETSGRALYNEQFF. The CDR3 bases are TGTGCCAGCAGTGAGACTAGCGGGAGGGCCCTCTACAATGAGCAGTTCTTC.

V gene TRBV2 combines with J gene TRBJ2-7, with 12 bases matching TRBD2. Germline CDR1 is SNHLY and CDR2 is FYNNEI. The V segment lost 8 bases and the J segment 5 bases; nucleotides outside the gene matches: 7. The CDR3 consists of 14 residues. CDR3 amino acids: CASGLAGLRHEQYF. The CDR3 DNA is TGTGCCAGCGGACTAGCGGGATTACGCCACGAGCAGTACTTC.

The V gene is TRBV28, the J gene TRBJ2-1; D may be TRBD1 (5 bases). V lost 3 bases to trimming and J lost 9 bases, with 12 bases between them. This CDR3 comprises 13 residues. Per the germline V gene, CDR1 is MDHEN and CDR2 is SYDVKM. CDR3 sequence (DNA): TGTGCCAGCAGTTTGTCTTCAGGGTTTGAGCAGTTCTTC. The encoded protein is CASSLSSGFEQFF.

This chain links TRBV6-1 with TRBJ1-4; D may be TRBD1 (6 bases). This CDR3 region has 15 residues. Between the trimmed V and J ends, which lost 11 bases and 6 bases, there was a span of 22 bases. Germline CDR1 MNHNS, CDR2 SASEGT. CDR3 loop: CAASGVGLLDEKLFF. As DNA, the CDR3 is TGTGCCGCCTCAGGGGTAGGGCTACTTGATGAAAAACTGTTTTTT.

This clone came up once. The V gene is TRBV28, the J gene TRBJ2-1, with 8 bases lining up with TRBD2. Losses at the gene ends were 6 bases for V and 9 bases for J; bases not matched to a gene: 7. CDR1 MDHEN and CDR2 SYDVKM come from the germline V gene. The CDR3 is 13 amino acids. CDR3 sequence: CASSTLAGTEQFF. The CDR3 nucleotides are TGTGCCAGCAGCACGCTAGCGGGCACTGAGCAGTTCTTC.

The chain uses TRBV5-4 and TRBJ2-7; 9 nucleotides agree with TRBD1. Trimming removed 5 bases from V and 3 bases from J; junction bases left unmatched: 9. Germline CDR1 reads SGHNT; CDR2 reads YYREEE (reference sequence). There are 15 residues in the CDR3. The CDR3, as DNA: TGTGCCAGCAGTCCAACAGGGGGCTCCGTCTACGAGCAGTACTTC. The encoded protein is CASSPTGGSVYEQYF.

The J gene is TRBJ2-1, the V gene TRBV7-9; 9 bases are shared with TRBD1. This CDR3 is built from 15 residues. Trimming cost V 5 bases and J 2 bases; bases outside gene matches: 4. Looked up from germline, CDR1 is SEHNR and CDR2 is FQNEAQ (reference sequence). CDR3 sequence reads: CASSPGQGTYNEQFF. The CDR3, as DNA: TGTGCCAGCAGCCCGGGACAGGGAACCTACAATGAGCAGTTCTTC.

The CDR3 nucleotides read TGTGCCAGTGGTCGCGGGCTCTACGAGCAGTACTTC. It encodes CASGRGLYEQYF. This rearrangement joins TRBV7-9 to TRBJ2-7; possible D gene TRBD2, 5 bases. Germline CDR1 reads SEHNR; CDR2 reads FQNEAQ (reference sequence). The CDR3 has 12 amino acids. V was cut by 9 bases and J by 3 bases, with 12 bases left in between.

This clone was recorded once. The chain links TRBV5-4 to TRBJ2-1; 10 bases map to TRBD2. Germline assignment: CDR1 SGHNT and CDR2 YYREEE (reference sequence). CDR3 length: 13 residues. V gave up 0 bases and J gave up 9 bases; unmatched junction bases: 0. The CDR3 DNA is TGTGCCAGCAGCTTGGTAGCGGGAGGTGAGCAGTTCTTC. Translated, it gives CASSLVAGGEQFF.

A single count supports this clone. The chain uses TRBV11-3 and TRBJ2-5, with 7 bases fitting TRBD1. Trimming removed 4 bases from V and 2 bases from J; junction bases left unmatched: 1. CDR1 and CDR2 from the germline V gene are SGHNT and YENEEA. The CDR3 contains 13 residues. DNA of the CDR3: TGTGCCAGCAGCTCGGGACAGCAAGAGACCCAGTACTTC. Its translation is CASSSGQQETQYF.

The chain joins TRBV6-1 to TRBJ1-5; a possible D gene is TRBD1 (6 bases). The V and J ends lost 0 bases and 3 bases respectively, with 21 bases between them. Germline V gene sequence: CDR1 MNHNS, CDR2 SASEGT. This CDR3 spans 19 amino acids. CDR3: CASSEAGGGSAAPNQPQHF. As DNA, the CDR3 is TGTGCCAGCAGTGAAGCTGGGGGCGGTAGCGCGGCCCCCAATCAGCCCCAGCATTTT.

The chain recombines TRBV27 with TRBJ1-5; TRBD1 matches at 7 bases. Per germline, CDR1 MNHEY and CDR2 SMNVEV (reference sequence). The J segment lost 4 bases and the V segment lost 6 bases, leaving 6 bases of the junction unmatched. The CDR3 contains 14 residues. CDR3: CASSLGQLNQPQHF. The CDR3 DNA follows: TGTGCCAGCAGCCTGGGACAGTTGAATCAGCCCCAGCATTTT.

The chain links TRBV5-1 to TRBJ2-5, with D perhaps TRBD2 (5 bases). Germline CDR1 and CDR2: SGHRS and YFSETQ. The length of the CDR3 is 15 residues. V was clipped by 7 bases and J by 0 bases, with 16 bases between them. Here the CDR3 DNA reads TGCGCCAGCGCCCGGGAAGATCCGTACCAAGAGACCCAGTACTTC. This codes for CASAREDPYQETQYF.

The chain joins TRBV10-2 to TRBJ2-3; D is perhaps TRBD2 (6 bases). CDR3 length: 11 residues. In germline, CDR1 is WSHSY, CDR2 SAAADI. V was cut by 9 bases and J by 6 bases, with 10 bases left in between. The CDR3 DNA is TGCGCCAGTAGCGGTTCGGATACGCAGTATTTT. This gives the protein CASSGSDTQYF.

V and J are TRBV2 and TRBJ1-2; D may be TRBD1 (6 bases). The CDR3 loop spans 15 amino acids. The germline V gene encodes CDR1 SNHLY and CDR2 FYNNEI. Deletions cut 2 bases from V and 6 bases from J, with 16 bases between. The CDR3 loop reads CASSESWGGANGYTF. The CDR3 bases are TGTGCCAGCAGTGAAAGTTGGGGGGGCGCAAATGGCTACACCTTC.

The table lists this clone with a few counts. The V gene is TRBV11-2, the J gene TRBJ2-1; D is ambiguous. The ends were cut back, 0 bases at V and 8 bases at J, with 20 bases in the middle. The CDR3 is 17 amino acids. Germline CDR1 is SGHAT and CDR2 is FQNNGV. The CDR3, as DNA: TGTGCCAGCAGCTTAGAGGCCAATATCTTCTCGAACGATGAGCAGTTCTTC. Amino acids: CASSLEANIFSNDEQFF.

The V call is TRBV28, the J call TRBJ1-4; 8 bases fit TRBD1. Per the germline V gene, CDR1 is MDHEN and CDR2 is SYDVKM. This CDR3 contains 14 residues. The trim removed 6 bases at V and 4 bases at J, leaving 4 bases unmatched. The CDR3 nucleotides are TGTGCCAGCAGAACAGGGGGTAATAATGAAAAACTGTTTTTT. Its translation: CASRTGGNNEKLFF. Filled out from reference TRBV28 and TRBJ1-4, the complete variable domain reads DVKVTQSSRYLVKRTGEKVFLECVQDMDHENMFWYRQDPGLGLRLIYFSYDVKMKEKGDIPEGYSVSREKKERFSLILESASTNQTSMYLCASRTGGNNEKLFFGSGTQLSVL.

This chain connects TRBV30 to TRBJ2-1, with 9 bases that match TRBD2. V shed 0 bases, J shed 3 bases, and the junction held 3 bases outside the gene matches. The CDR3 runs 15 residues. Germline values: CDR1 GTSNPN, CDR2 SVGIG (reference sequence). The CDR3 loop reads CAWSVPLAGYNEQFF. The CDR3, as DNA: TGTGCCTGGAGTGTACCACTAGCGGGCTACAATGAGCAGTTCTTC.